These 14 T cell receptor beta chains originate from one sample sequenced in a study of identical twins. Each CDR3 protein gets one entry after TCRdb re-called the 5' RACE reads with MiXCR. The sample carries fewer than 550,000 distinct CDR3 sequences, around 15% recorded once. The same sample was also used in a study of yellow fever vaccine responses in identical twins.

Sequencing was carried out using CD4+ T cells sorted from blood. Every receptor here comes from a woman aged 18-29 years in good health.

V and J are TRBV24-1 and TRBJ1-5, with 10 bases identical to TRBD1. V shed 2 bases and J 6 bases; nucleotides not matched to a gene: 3. The CDR3 totals 15 residues. Germline V gene lookup returns CDR1 KGHDR and CDR2 SFDVKD. The CDR3 bases are TGTGCCACCAGTGATTCGGGACAGGGGTTTCAGCCCCAGCATTTT. This sequence encodes CATSDSGQGFQPQHF.

This chain uses TRBV29-1 with TRBJ2-5, with D possibly matching TRBD1 (5 bases). V gave up 6 bases and J gave up 0 bases, with 11 bases separating them. The germline V gene has CDR1 SQVTM and CDR2 ANQGSEA. CDR3 size: 13 residues. CDR3 sequence reads: CSVHRYNQETQYF. Here the CDR3 DNA reads TGCAGCGTACACAGGTACAACCAAGAGACCCAGTACTTC. The full variable domain, its missing parts supplied by reference TRBV29-1 and TRBJ2-5, is SAVISQKPSRDICQRGTSLTIQCQVDSQVTMMFWYRQQPGQSLTLIATANQGSEATYESGFVIDKFPISRPNLTFSTLTVSNMSPEDSSIYLCSVHRYNQETQYFGPGTRLLVL.

V and J are TRBV28 and TRBJ2-1; D might be TRBD2 (5 bases). The CDR3 extends over 13 amino acids. Trimming pared 3 bases from V and 8 bases from J, leaving 11 bases between. Looked up from germline, CDR1 is MDHEN and CDR2 is SYDVKM. CDR3 in amino acids: CASSLGSSYEQFF. Here the CDR3 DNA reads TGTGCCAGCAGTTTGGGGAGCTCTTATGAGCAGTTCTTC.

The chain joins TRBV27 to TRBJ2-3; D call uncertain. The germline V gene encodes CDR1 MNHEY and CDR2 SMNVEV (reference sequence). Trimming shortened V by 3 bases and J by 5 bases, and 9 bases separated the two germline ends. The CDR3 is 13 residues long. The CDR3 region has the DNA TGTGCCAGCAGTTTTTCCTGGAGAGATACGCAGTATTTT. As protein: CASSFSWRDTQYF.

This clonotype showed up just a few times. The CDR3 here is CASSLASGKDTQYF. The CDR3 DNA is TGTGCCAGCAGTTTGGCTAGCGGGAAAGATACGCAGTATTTT. The J gene is TRBJ2-3, the V gene TRBV6-5; 9 nucleotides align to TRBD2. The CDR3 has 14 residues. Germline-derived CDR1 and CDR2 are MNHEY and SVGAGI. The V segment lost 4 bases and the J segment 5 bases; nucleotides outside the gene matches: 4.

This clonotype showed up many times. The gene calls are TRBV29-1 and TRBJ2-7; tentative D call: TRBD1 (5 bases). Germline CDR1 SQVTM, CDR2 ANQGSEA. This CDR3 contains 14 residues. Trimming took off 5 bases at V and 3 bases at J, with 17 bases between the two ends. For the CDR3, the DNA is TGCAGCGTTTTAACAGACAGAAACCGCTACGAGCAGTACTTC. This codes for CSVLTDRNRYEQYF.

This clonotype was found a few times. V gene TRBV4-2 combines with J gene TRBJ2-3, with 8 bases aligning to TRBD2. The germline V gene has CDR1 LGHNA and CDR2 YNFKEQ. Trimming at V came to 3 bases and at J to 9 bases, leaving 11 bases not matched to a gene. The CDR3 is made up of 15 amino acids. CDR3 DNA sequence: TGTGCCAGCAGCCATCGAACGGGGGGACTAGAGACGCAGTATTTT. It specifies CASSHRTGGLETQYF.

This chain joins TRBV28 and TRBJ2-7, with D possibly called TRBD1 or TRBD2 (5 bases each). V lost 3 bases and J lost 6, with 27 bases in between. Germline loops: CDR1 MDHEN, CDR2 SYDVKM. The CDR3 consists of 18 residues. CDR3 amino acids: CASSFDSRRDPGKCEQYF. The CDR3 coding sequence is TGTGCCAGCAGTTTTGACTCTCGCCGGGACCCCGGAAAGTGCGAGCAGTACTTC. Full variable domain (missing parts from reference TRBV28 and TRBJ2-7): DVKVTQSSRYLVKRTGEKVFLECVQDMDHENMFWYRQDPGLGLRLIYFSYDVKMKEKGDIPEGYSVSREKKERFSLILESASTNQTSMYLCASSFDSRRDPGKCEQYFGPGTRLTVT.

This clonotype was picked up a small number of times. The chain recombines TRBV18 with TRBJ2-5, with unresolved D. Deletions cut 6 bases from V and 2 bases from J, with 10 bases between. From germline, CDR1 is KGHSH and CDR2 LQKENI. CDR3 length equals 13 residues. The CDR3 loop is CASSPSQQETQYF. The CDR3 coding sequence is TGTGCCAGCTCTCCTTCACAACAAGAGACCCAGTACTTC.

The sample holds a few counts of this clonotype. The chain uses TRBV14 and TRBJ2-5; 7 bases are shared with TRBD1. Unmatched junction bases numbered 9, after V lost 10 bases and J lost 1 base. In germline, CDR1 is SGHDN, CDR2 FVKESK. The CDR3 consists of 14 residues. The CDR3 sequence is CATAPTGSQETQYF. The CDR3 nucleotides are TGTGCCACCGCCCCGACAGGGTCCCAAGAGACCCAGTACTTC.

This clonotype has only a few counts. The chain joins TRBV29-1 to TRBJ2-5; 16 bases are shared with TRBD2. CDR1 and CDR2 (germline): SQVTM, ANQGSEA. The junction had 4 bases not matched to a gene; V was cut back by 6 bases and J by 3 bases. This CDR3 has 15 residues. This CDR3 is CSVGGLAGGKETQYF. CDR3 DNA: TGCAGCGTGGGGGGACTAGCGGGAGGGAAAGAGACCCAGTACTTC.

The rearrangement joins TRBV5-6 to TRBJ2-2; TRBD1 matches 7 bases. Germline V gene sequence: CDR1 SGHDT, CDR2 YYEEEE. The ends lost 2 bases at V and 3 bases at J; junction bases unmatched: 4. The CDR3 has 15 residues. CDR3: CASSLRGRYTGELFF. DNA for the CDR3: TGTGCCAGCAGCTTAAGGGGGCGTTACACCGGGGAGCTGTTTTTT.

The rearrangement uses TRBV28 and TRBJ2-5; 8 bases map to TRBD1. This CDR3 spans 15 amino acids. Losses at the gene ends were 5 bases for V and 4 bases for J; bases not matched to a gene: 9. Germline-derived CDR1 and CDR2 are MDHEN and SYDVKM. Written as DNA, the CDR3 is TGTGCCAGCAGTAGGACAGGGTTGACGAGAGAGACCCAGTACTTC. Its translation: CASSRTGLTRETQYF.

The chain couples TRBV7-3 to TRBJ2-7; D is perhaps TRBD1 or TRBD2 (6 bases each). CDR3 length: 15 amino acids. Trimming took 1 base from V and 2 from J, leaving 12 bases between them. Germline V lookup: CDR1 SGHTA, CDR2 FQGTGA. The CDR3 coding sequence is TGTGCCAGCAGCTTAAGGGGGGCAGGGCCCTACGAGCAGTACTTC. Translating it yields CASSLRGAGPYEQYF.